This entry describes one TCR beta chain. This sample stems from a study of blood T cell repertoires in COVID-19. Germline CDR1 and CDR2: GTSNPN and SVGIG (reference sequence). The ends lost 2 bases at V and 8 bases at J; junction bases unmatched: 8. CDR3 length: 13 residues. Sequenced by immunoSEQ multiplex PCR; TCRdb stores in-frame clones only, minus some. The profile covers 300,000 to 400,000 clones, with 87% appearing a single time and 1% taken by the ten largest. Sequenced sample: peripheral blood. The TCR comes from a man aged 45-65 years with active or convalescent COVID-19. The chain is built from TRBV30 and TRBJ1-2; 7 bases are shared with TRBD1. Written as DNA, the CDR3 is TGTGCCTGGAGTACAGGGGCGGGTGACGGCTACACCTTC. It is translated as CAWSTGAGDGYTF.